Below, 25 T cell receptor beta chains from the same sample are listed, as sequenced in a study of human T cells and chemical hapten exposure. One entry per CDR3 protein, called by TCRdb with MiXCR from the RACE reads. The data contain 350,000 to 450,000 distinct CDR3 sequences, approximately 5% of them singletons. Time point defined: pre-sensitization, week 0. Treatment meaning: therapeutic diphenylcyclopropenone sensitization with weekly scalp DPC. The material sequenced was whole blood, taken in connection with sensitization to the hapten diphenylcyclopropenone (DPC). The receptors derive from a woman aged 45-60 years with alopecia areata. Some clones in this sample may be carry-over from other donors' samples.

The J gene is TRBJ1-1, the V gene TRBV6-5; a possible D gene is TRBD1 (5 bases). Germline CDR1 and CDR2: MNHEY and SVGAGI. V dropped 5 bases and J dropped 11 bases, with 18 bases sitting between them. The CDR3 totals 13 residues. The CDR3 is CASSPKSRGLAFF. The CDR3, as DNA: TGTGCCAGCAGTCCAAAGTCGCGGGGCTTGGCTTTCTTT.

The gene calls are TRBV9 and TRBJ2-7, with D perhaps matching TRBD1 (6 bases). The CDR3 totals 17 residues. The V end was cut by 3 bases, the J end by 6 bases, with 25 bases between. Germline CDR1 reads SGDLS; CDR2 reads YYNGEE. Written as DNA, the CDR3 is TGTGCCAGCAGCGGCGGATCCCCAGCCTTACAGGGCAGCGAGCAGTACTTC. Translated: CASSGGSPALQGSEQYF.

This clonotype was counted at least ten times. Sequence at one end of the junction differs from germline and may be a read error. The chain couples TRBV15 to TRBJ2-1; tentative D call: TRBD2 (6 bases). The V gene's germline CDR1 is LNHNV and CDR2 YYDKDF (reference sequence). CDR3 length: 13 residues. CDR3 nucleotide sequence: TGTGCCACCAGCAGAGATAGCGGATCGGAGGTAAACTTC. This sequence encodes CATSRDSGSEVNF.

This clonotype showed up just a few times. J is TRBJ2-7 and V is TRBV6-6; possible D gene TRBD2, 6 bases. The germline CDR1 and CDR2 sequences are MNHNY and SVGAGI (reference sequence). V lost 7 bases and J 0 bases, leaving 13 bases between the germline ends. The CDR3 runs to 14 residues. CDR3 loop: CASTRRGSSYEQYF. CDR3 DNA sequence: TGTGCCAGCACCCGGAGGGGCAGCTCCTACGAGCAGTACTTC.

The chain combines TRBV27 with TRBJ2-1; TRBD1 is a possible D gene (6 bases). The V end lost 0 bases, the J end lost 1 base, and 7 bases lay between the germline ends. Germline V gene sequence: CDR1 MNHEY, CDR2 SMNVEV (reference sequence). The CDR3 has 15 residues. The CDR3 spells CASSLSTGSYNEQFF. For the CDR3, the DNA is TGTGCCAGCAGTTTATCAACAGGGTCCTACAATGAGCAGTTCTTC.

This clonotype has only one observation. This may be a read error, as it is one base from a much larger clone. The genes are TRBV12-3 or TRBV12-4 and TRBJ1-1; no definite D call. The length of the CDR3 is 14 residues. V was pared by 2 bases and J by 1 base, with 8 bases between. The CDR3 bases are TGTGCCAGCAGTTTAATCCGGGAGAACACTGAAGCTTTCTTT. Its translation: CASSLIRENTEAFF.

This clonotype was observed many times. This chain links TRBV18 with TRBJ1-5, with a weak D call TRBD1 (5 bases). CDR3 length: 18 amino acids. The V and J ends lost 2 bases and 0 bases respectively, with 17 bases between them. Germline-derived CDR1 and CDR2 are KGHSH and LQKENI. The CDR3 sequence: CASSPSGPGEYSNQPQHF. The CDR3 DNA reads as TGTGCCAGCTCACCATCGGGGCCAGGAGAGTATAGCAATCAGCCCCAGCATTTT.

The chain has TRBV20-1 and TRBJ2-1; D is undetermined. V shed 5 bases and J shed 2 bases, with 16 bases lying between them. The CDR3 extends over 15 amino acids. Germline V CDR1 and CDR2: DFQATT, SNEGSKA (reference sequence). The DNA of the CDR3 is TGCAGTGCTTCCCCCCGAGAGGAGCCCTACAATGAGCAGTTCTTC. Translation: CSASPREEPYNEQFF.

A few counts support this clonotype. V is TRBV9 and J is TRBJ1-2; D gene uncertain. The CDR3 contains 10 residues. Trimming removed 3 bases from V and 8 bases from J, with 5 bases in between. Germline V gives CDR1 SGDLS, CDR2 YYNGEE. CDR3 DNA: TGTGCCAGCAGCGGAAGGGGCTACACCTTC. It yields the protein CASSGRGYTF.

This clonotype was counted between two and nine times. The chain couples TRBV12-5 to TRBJ2-1; 9 nucleotides align to TRBD1. The CDR3 loop spans 18 amino acids. With V trimmed by 6 bases and J by 4 bases, 16 bases remained unmatched. The V gene's germline CDR1 is LGHNT and CDR2 FRNRAP. CDR3 protein: CASGEGTGRVPLYNEQFF. DNA for the CDR3: TGTGCTAGTGGCGAAGGGACAGGGAGAGTCCCACTATACAATGAGCAGTTCTTC.

This clonotype was seen more than once but under ten times. This chain joins TRBV7-9 and TRBJ2-3; 7 bases align to TRBD2. V trimming: 5 bases; J trimming: 2 bases; junction bases outside the gene matches: 4. CDR1 SEHNR and CDR2 FQNEAQ come from the germline V gene (reference sequence). CDR3 size: 14 residues. CDR3 nucleotides: TGTGCCAGCAGCCCTGGACTAGTCACAGATACGCAGTATTTT. Translation: CASSPGLVTDTQYF. Full variable domain (missing parts from reference TRBV7-9 and TRBJ2-3): DTGVSQNPRHKITKRGQNVTFRCDPISEHNRLYWYRQTLGQGPEFLTYFQNEAQLEKSRLLSDRFSAERPKGSFSTLEIQRTEQGDSAMYLCASSPGLVTDTQYFGPGTRLTVL.

This clonotype was picked up many times. The chain is built from TRBV15 and TRBJ2-3; 12 bases match TRBD2. V was clipped by 7 bases and J by 4 bases; unmatched bases: 6. This CDR3 contains 15 residues. CDR1 is LNHNV and CDR2 is YYDKDF in the germline V gene (reference sequence). The CDR3 coding sequence is TGTGCCACCACTCCGACTAGCGGGAGCTCAGATACGCAGTATTTT. The encoded protein is CATTPTSGSSDTQYF. Together with reference TRBV15 and TRBJ2-3, the CDR3 gives the full variable domain: DAMVIQNPRYQVTQFGKPVTLSCSQTLNHNVMYWYQQKSSQAPKLLFHYYDKDFNNEADTPDNFQSRRPNTSFCFLDIRSPGLGDTAMYLCATTPTSGSSDTQYFGPGTRLTVL.

In its sample, this clonotype was seen a few times. V usage is TRBV5-1 and J usage is TRBJ2-7; D might be TRBD1 or TRBD2, each matching 5 bases. The V and J ends lost 0 bases and 3 bases respectively, with 7 bases between them. The CDR3 has 13 residues. Germline V gene sequence: CDR1 SGHRS, CDR2 YFSETQ. The CDR3 DNA is TGCGCCAGCAGCTTGGGGGGGATCTACGAGCAGTACTTC. This encodes CASSLGGIYEQYF.

This clonotype was seen repeatedly, ten times or more. This chain links TRBV11-2 with TRBJ2-3; D may correspond to TRBD1 or TRBD2 (5 bases each). Germline V lookup: CDR1 SGHAT, CDR2 FQNNGV. Trimming removed 5 bases from V and 2 bases from J, with 20 bases in between. The CDR3 is made up of 17 amino acids. The CDR3 DNA is TGTGCCAGCAGCCCCTCGGCGGGCAGGGTCTCCACAGATACGCAGTATTTT. Residues: CASSPSAGRVSTDTQYF.

The sample holds many counts of this clonotype. This sequence joins TRBV5-5 and TRBJ1-2, with unresolved D. V was trimmed by 1 base and J by 0 bases, leaving 7 bases between them. CDR1 is SGHKS and CDR2 is YYEKEE in the germline V gene (reference sequence). The CDR3 has 14 residues. The CDR3, as DNA: TGTGCCAGCAGCTTGACCGGCTCTAACTATGGCTACACCTTC. Its translation is CASSLTGSNYGYTF.

This clonotype was counted at least ten times. The J gene is TRBJ2-1, the V gene TRBV6-5, with 12 bases fitting TRBD2. The CDR3 spans 15 residues. V shed 6 bases, J shed 2 bases, and the junction held 2 bases outside the gene matches. CDR1 MNHEY and CDR2 SVGAGI come from the germline V gene. Here the CDR3 reads CASSSSGGAYNEQFF. The DNA for the CDR3 is TGTGCCAGCAGCTCTAGCGGGGGGGCCTACAATGAGCAGTTCTTC.

CDR3 residues: CASSTTGRSSYNSPLHF. The CDR3 DNA follows: TGCGCCAGCAGCACGACAGGCCGGAGCTCCTATAATTCACCCCTCCACTTT. The V call is TRBV10-2, the J call TRBJ1-6; possibly TRBD1 for D (6 bases). Trimming removed 6 bases at V and 0 bases at J, with 15 bases between. Germline-derived CDR1 and CDR2 are WSHSY and SAAADI. This CDR3 region has 17 residues.

The chain joins TRBV5-1 to TRBJ1-3; D perhaps matches TRBD1 (5 bases). Germline assignment: CDR1 SGHRS and CDR2 YFSETQ. Trimming shortened V by 5 bases and J by 0 bases, and 9 bases separated the two germline ends. The CDR3 sequence is 14 residues long. DNA of the CDR3: TGCGCCAGCAGAGGACACCCCTCTGGAAACACCATATATTTT. The encoded protein is CASRGHPSGNTIYF.

This clonotype came up many times. The chain joins TRBV7-2 to TRBJ2-2; D is possibly TRBD1 (6 bases). This CDR3 comprises 13 residues. CDR1 is SGHTA and CDR2 is FQGNSA in the germline V gene. The V end lost 6 bases, the J end lost 7 bases, and 12 bases lay between the germline ends. The CDR3: CASRREGVGELFF. DNA of the CDR3: TGTGCCAGCAGAAGAGAGGGGGTCGGGGAGCTGTTTTTT.

This clonotype showed up many times. The CDR3 DNA reads as TGTGCCAGCAGCTTACTTCCAGGTCGTGGGGAGACCCAGTACTTC. This translates into CASSLLPGRGETQYF. The chain links TRBV7-2 to TRBJ2-5; D not certain. The CDR3 covers 15 residues. The V end lost 2 bases, the J end lost 5 bases, and 15 bases lay between the germline ends. The germline V gene encodes CDR1 SGHTA and CDR2 FQGNSA.

The chain combines TRBV3-1 with TRBJ1-4, with TRBD1 as a possible D gene (6 bases). Germline values: CDR1 LGHDT, CDR2 YNNKEL (reference sequence). Trimming cost V 4 bases and J 4 bases, with 16 bases left between them. The CDR3 runs 16 residues. The CDR3, as DNA: TGTGCCAGCAGCCCTAGCGGTACAGGGCTTAATGAAAAACTGTTTTTT. Translation: CASSPSGTGLNEKLFF.

V usage is TRBV11-2 and J usage is TRBJ1-1; 7 nucleotides line up with TRBD1. The ends lost 2 bases at V and 7 bases at J; junction bases unmatched: 4. From germline, CDR1 is SGHAT and CDR2 FQNNGV. There are 13 residues in the CDR3. Written as DNA, the CDR3 is TGTGCCAGCAGCTTACGCCAGGGGGGTGAAGCTTTCTTT. As protein: CASSLRQGGEAFF.

This clonotype has more than one count but fewer than ten. The chain has TRBV19 and TRBJ2-3; possible D gene TRBD2, 5 bases. CDR3 length equals 16 residues. Between the trimmed V and J ends, which lost 7 bases and 1 base, there was a span of 18 bases. Germline CDR1 LNHDA, CDR2 SQIVND (reference sequence). CDR3 nucleotide sequence: TGTGCCAGTAAACTTGAACTTCTCGGGGGCACAGATACGCAGTATTTT. Encoded protein: CASKLELLGGTDTQYF.

This clonotype appeared a few times. The chain uses TRBV7-2 and TRBJ1-4, with D possibly matching TRBD1 (5 bases). This CDR3 contains 16 residues. V was clipped by 3 bases and J by 4 bases, with 15 bases between them. Germline values: CDR1 SGHTA, CDR2 FQGNSA. The CDR3 sequence is CASSFEPGPNNEKLFF. CDR3 in DNA: TGTGCCAGCAGCTTCGAGCCAGGGCCGAATAATGAAAAACTGTTTTTT.

This clonotype was counted only a few times. The chain carries TRBV7-2 and TRBJ1-3; 8 positions match TRBD1. The CDR3 runs 14 residues. Trimming removed 5 bases from V and 4 bases from J; junction bases left unmatched: 4. Per germline, CDR1 SGHTA and CDR2 FQGNSA. The CDR3 DNA sequence: TGTGCCAGCAGCCCAGGGGGCGGCGGAAACACCATATATTTT. This translates into CASSPGGGGNTIYF.